This T cell receptor beta chain was captured in a study of blood T cell repertoires in COVID-19. Repertoires were generated with immunoSEQ multiplex PCR, while TCRdb's copy carries only in-frame clones and drops some. This table holds 97,000 or so clones, about nine tenths found once. Germline CDR1 SGHRS, CDR2 YFSETQ. Between the trimmed V and J ends, which lost 0 bases and 0 bases, there was a span of 6 bases. The CDR3 has 14 amino acids. The gene calls are TRBV5-1 and TRBJ1-2; D is possibly TRBD1 (5 bases). The receptor was isolated from a woman aged 45-65 years with COVID-19, enrolled during active disease. Material for sequencing was peripheral blood. In DNA, the CDR3 is TGCGCCAGCAGCTTGGGGACAACTAACTATGGCTACACCTTC. This encodes CASSLGTTNYGYTF.